This T cell receptor (beta chain) originates from a study of T-cell reconstitution after alpha-beta-depleted transplantation in children. TCRbeta library construction was performed incorporating unique molecular identifiers. TCRdb used MiXCR to reprocess the PCR reads, holding one entry per CDR3 protein. The data hold some 240,000 distinct CDR3 sequences, with 9.7% observed a single time. The CDR3 contains 11 residues. The V end was cut by 6 bases, the J end by 5 bases, with 7 bases between. Germline assignment: CDR1 MDHEN and CDR2 SYDVKM. This clonotype was detected many times. The source of this sequence is a human donor who donated a stem cell graft to a child with SCID. V and J are TRBV28 and TRBJ1-2; D is undetermined. Sequenced here: PBMCs from the stem cell graft donor, sampled from the stem cell graft. CDR3 protein: CASSNRYGYTF. The CDR3 DNA reads TGTGCCAGCAGCAACAGATATGGCTACACCTTC.